This is a list of T cell receptor beta chains from one sample in a study of shared clonotypes between healthy human individuals. Method: immunoSEQ multiplex PCR; TCRdb's copy keeps in-frame clones and lacks some. Here the sample spans about 1,800,000 clones, less than 95% being singletons. The sample comprised naive CD8+ T cells sorted from blood. Receptors originate from a man younger than 35 in good health. Both conserved end residues are trimmed from each CDR3. Expanded clones get a size class; other rows say once, few or many, or leave the size out.

clone size	V gene	J gene	CDR3 protein
NA	TRBV7-3	TRBJ2-2	ASSLTGTGELF
NA	TRBV9	TRBJ2-2	ASSVGGTGELF
NA	TRBV11-2	TRBJ2-3	ASSLITGGTDTQY
NA	TRBV6-1	TRBJ1-1	ASSEAGTMNTEAF
NA	TRBV7-8	TRBJ2-5	ASSLEPGETQY
NA	TRBV5-6	TRBJ1-1	ASSPDPEAF
NA	TRBV29-1	TRBJ1-1	SVDSGQGDIVNTEAF
NA	TRBV19	TRBJ1-2	ASSIWTGDYGYT
NA	TRBV30	TRBJ2-5	AFSSTGGETQY
NA	TRBV30	TRBJ1-3	AWSDGHPGLNTIY
NA	TRBV15	TRBJ1-6	ATATGLNSPLH
NA	TRBV6-5	TRBJ1-2	ASSYRDHYGYT
NA	TRBV6-5	TRBJ2-1	ASSGGNEQF
NA	TRBV4-1	TRBJ2-7	ASSQDQREADEQY
NA	TRBV9	TRBJ2-1	ASSAGLAGWGEQF
NA	TRBV4-1	TRBJ2-5	ASAKRREEGQGETQY
NA	TRBV29-1	TRBJ2-7	SVVEGYEQY
NA	TRBV7-6	TRBJ2-5	ASSLGRGETQY
once	TRBV10-3	TRBJ2-2	AMGGWGQGNTGELF
NA	TRBV6-5	TRBJ1-4	ASSYGGGEKLF
NA	TRBV4-3	TRBJ2-7	ASSQTGPYEQY
NA	TRBV7-6	TRBJ2-7	ASSPGLAGAESSYEQY
NA	TRBV6-5	TRBJ2-1	ASSYSPGEYYNEQF
once	TRBV29-1	TRBJ2-7	SVGLAGSYEQY
NA	TRBV19	TRBJ2-7	ASSIRGPYEQY
NA	TRBV13	TRBJ2-5	ASSLRWEPTQTQY
NA	TRBV2	TRBJ2-5	ASSDWGDIQETQY
NA	TRBV15	TRBJ2-7	ATSSTSGHYEQY
NA	TRBV5-6	TRBJ2-5	ASSAFLAMETQY
NA	TRBV15	TRBJ2-7	ATSSTRGGRYEQY
NA	TRBV7-9	TRBJ2-1	ASSLSPGSEQF
NA	TRBV7-2	TRBJ2-5	ASSLAHPGATLYQETQY
NA	TRBV11-2	TRBJ2-1	ASSSAGGASYNEQF
once	TRBV4-1	TRBJ2-1	ASSQDPGRGNEQF
NA	TRBV7-9	TRBJ2-7	ASSHGHEQY
once	TRBV6-1	TRBJ2-1	ASSERPLRTYNEQF
NA	TRBV5-1	TRBJ1-2	ASSPPGGNGYT
NA	TRBV27	TRBJ2-1	ASSPLHLQVMVGEQF
NA	TRBV4-1	TRBJ2-7	ASSQGTGGRYEQY
NA	TRBV7-2	TRBJ2-7	ASSLVRAGEQY